The 17 T cell receptor beta chains below all came from one sample that was sequenced in a study of cytomegalovirus exposure and HLA in healthy donors (dated by TCRdb to the late 2010s). Receptor amplification or capture employed the immunoSEQ multiplex PCR assay. A mixture of 60 forward primers for TCR Vbeta segments and 13 reverse primers for TCR Jbeta segments was used in the multiplex PCR. TCRdb re-hosts the immuneACCESS table, in-frame sequences only. Its copies lack some clones; in the studies checked, an unresolved V gene accounts for under half of them, and the cause for the rest is not known. The sample table contains more than 130,000 clones; only one count was recorded for around three quarters of them. The ten largest make up under 7.5% of the sample. The sequencing sample was made of PBMCs. The receptors shown here come from a middle-aged man in good health and CMV-seropositive.

V and J are TRBV25-1 and TRBJ2-1; D unclear. The CDR3 runs 11 residues. The V end was cut by 10 bases, the J end by 3 bases, with 7 bases between. Looked up from germline, CDR1 is MGHDK and CDR2 is SYGVNS. The CDR3 DNA reads TGTGCCACCCTGTACTACAATGAGCAGTTCTTC. Encoded protein: CATLYYNEQFF.

The chain uses TRBV18 and TRBJ1-1; D remains unclear. Trimming shortened V by 1 base and J by 3 bases, and 9 bases separated the two germline ends. Germline V gene data show CDR1 as KGHSH and CDR2 as LQKENI. This CDR3 has 14 amino acids. The CDR3 spells CASSPRRGDTEAFF. DNA for the CDR3: TGTGCCAGCTCACCACGTCGGGGAGACACTGAAGCTTTCTTT.

The V and J genes are TRBV7-6 and TRBJ2-7; TRBD1 matches 9 bases. Germline V gene sequence: CDR1 SGHVS, CDR2 FNYEAQ. The V gene end was trimmed by 5 bases and the J gene end by 1 base; junction bases not matched to a gene: 9. This CDR3 contains 16 residues. The CDR3 is CASSPTGQGLSYEQYF. For the CDR3, the DNA is TGTGCCAGCAGCCCCACAGGACAGGGGTTATCCTACGAGCAGTACTTC.

CDR3 sequence reads: CASSLGQGSGVSEAFF. CDR3 in DNA: TGCGCCAGCAGCTTGGGACAGGGGTCCGGCGTCTCTGAAGCTTTCTTT. The chain links TRBV5-1 to TRBJ1-1; 8 bases are a match to TRBD1. V trimming: 0 bases; J trimming: 6 bases; junction bases outside the gene matches: 10. This CDR3 comprises 16 residues. Germline CDR1 SGHRS, CDR2 YFSETQ.

The chain employs TRBV5-4 and TRBJ1-2; 7 nucleotides match TRBD1. CDR3 length equals 16 residues. The germline V gene encodes CDR1 SGHNT and CDR2 YYREEE (reference sequence). V was clipped by 4 bases and J by 3 bases; unmatched bases: 12. Written as DNA, the CDR3 is TGTGCCAGCAGCCCGACAGGCGCCGGGACAGACTATGGCTACACCTTC. It encodes CASSPTGAGTDYGYTF. Full variable domain (missing parts from reference TRBV5-4 and TRBJ1-2): ETGVTQSPTHLIKTRGQQVTLRCSSQSGHNTVSWYQQALGQGPQFIFQYYREEENGRGNFPPRFSGLQFPNYSSELNVNALELDDSALYLCASSPTGAGTDYGYTFGSGTRLTVV.

The V and J genes are TRBV7-2 and TRBJ1-3; D possibly corresponds to TRBD1 (6 bases). Germline CDR1 is SGHTA and CDR2 is FQGNSA. V lost 4 bases and J lost 0, with 13 bases in between. This CDR3 region has 16 residues. CDR3 sequence: CASSSQGTFSGNTIYF. In nucleotides, the CDR3 is TGTGCCAGCAGCTCACAGGGAACCTTCTCTGGAAACACCATATATTTT.

J is TRBJ2-2 and V is TRBV4-1; 10 bases are shared with TRBD2. V trimming: 1 base; J trimming: 1 base; junction bases outside the gene matches: 9. The CDR3 is 19 residues long. Germline V gene data show CDR1 as MGHRA and CDR2 as YSYEKL. CDR3 sequence: CASSQGGAGGPLNTGELFF. The CDR3 nucleotides read TGCGCCAGCAGCCAAGGGGGAGCGGGGGGGCCTTTGAACACCGGGGAGCTGTTTTTT.

The J gene is TRBJ1-1, the V gene TRBV28; D gene uncertain. Germline V gene lookup returns CDR1 MDHEN and CDR2 SYDVKM. The CDR3 sequence is 11 residues long. V lost 3 bases and J 8 bases, leaving 7 bases between the germline ends. This CDR3 is CASSLREEAFF. DNA for the CDR3: TGTGCCAGCAGTTTGCGGGAGGAAGCTTTCTTT.

The CDR3 bases are TGTGCCAGCAGCCGAATGTCCCAGATCACAAATGAAAAACTGTTTTTT. It encodes CASSRMSQITNEKLFF. This chain uses TRBV4-2 with TRBJ1-4; unclear D gene. Germline V gene lookup returns CDR1 LGHNA and CDR2 YNFKEQ. With 4 bases removed from V and 5 bases from J, the gap between germline ends came to 17 bases. This CDR3 contains 16 residues.

This sequence joins TRBV20-1 and TRBJ2-3; D not resolved. This CDR3 contains 11 residues. The V end lost 7 bases, the J end lost 6 bases, and 11 bases lay between the germline ends. The germline CDR1 and CDR2 sequences are DFQATT and SNEGSKA (reference sequence). In DNA, the CDR3 is TGCAGTGTCTCAGTGGCCGATACGCAGTATTTT. Translated, it gives CSVSVADTQYF.

The rearrangement joins TRBV2 to TRBJ1-2; 9 bases are a match to TRBD1. The V gene's germline CDR1 is SNHLY and CDR2 FYNNEI. CDR3 length: 14 residues. Losses at the gene ends were 1 base for V and 11 bases for J; bases not matched to a gene: 8. CDR3 residues: CASSEDGQGRRYTF. The CDR3 bases are TGTGCCAGCAGTGAAGATGGACAGGGGAGGAGATACACCTTC.

This clone turned up a few times. The chain joins TRBV30 to TRBJ2-1; TRBD2 matches at 14 bases. Germline V lookup: CDR1 GTSNPN, CDR2 SVGIG (reference sequence). The ends lost 3 bases at V and 12 bases at J; junction bases unmatched: 13. This CDR3 has 16 amino acids. The DNA for the CDR3 is TGTGCCTGGAGCGTACAGCCGGGACTAGCGGGAGTGGGGCAGTTCTTC. This encodes CAWSVQPGLAGVGQFF.

The chain employs TRBV30 and TRBJ2-1, with 15 bases fitting TRBD2. The J segment lost 4 bases and the V segment lost 2 bases, leaving 15 bases of the junction unmatched. This CDR3 has 20 amino acids. Germline CDR1 and CDR2: GTSNPN and SVGIG (reference sequence). CDR3 in amino acids: CAWSPFGLAGGRLLYNEQFF. Here the CDR3 DNA reads TGTGCCTGGAGTCCGTTCGGACTAGCGGGAGGGAGACTTTTATACAATGAGCAGTTCTTC.

This chain connects TRBV9 to TRBJ2-1, with 8 bases aligning to TRBD2. CDR1 and CDR2 from the germline V gene are SGDLS and YYNGEE. V lost 0 bases and J lost 9; bases outside the gene matches: 14. This CDR3 is 17 amino acids long. CDR3 in DNA: TGTGCCAGCAGCGTAGTGTCTAGCGGGTCCCTAGGTGGTGAGCAGTTCTTC. Encoded protein: CASSVVSSGSLGGEQFF. Full variable domain (remainder filled in from reference TRBV9 and TRBJ2-1): DSGVTQTPKHLITATGQRVTLRCSPRSGDLSVYWYQQSLDQGLQFLIQYYNGEERAKGNILERFSAQQFPDLHSELNLSSLELGDSALYFCASSVVSSGSLGGEQFFGPGTRLTVL.

DNA for the CDR3: TGTGCCAGTAGTTTGGACCGACCCGGGACTAGCTACACAGATACGCAGTATTTT. This sequence encodes CASSLDRPGTSYTDTQYF. The rearrangement links TRBV19 to TRBJ2-3; 9 positions match TRBD2. The CDR3 covers 18 residues. V trimming: 5 bases; J trimming: 2 bases; junction bases outside the gene matches: 14. CDR1 is LNHDA and CDR2 is SQIVND in the germline V gene (reference sequence).

The chain has TRBV4-2 and TRBJ2-1; TRBD1 matches 7 bases. V shed 0 bases, J shed 4 bases, and the junction held 12 bases outside the gene matches. CDR1 and CDR2 from the germline V gene are LGHNA and YNFKEQ. CDR3 size: 18 residues. The CDR3 nucleotides read TGTGCCAGCAGCCAAGATCTACCGGGTCCAGGGGGATACAATGAGCAGTTCTTC. This gives the protein CASSQDLPGPGGYNEQFF.

The V gene is TRBV19, the J gene TRBJ2-3; no reliable D call. From germline, CDR1 is LNHDA and CDR2 SQIVND (reference sequence). Trimming removed 3 bases from V and 2 bases from J, with 6 bases in between. The CDR3 has 13 amino acids. The CDR3 DNA reads as TGTGCCAGTAGTATTCTCTTCACAGATACGCAGTATTTT. It specifies CASSILFTDTQYF.